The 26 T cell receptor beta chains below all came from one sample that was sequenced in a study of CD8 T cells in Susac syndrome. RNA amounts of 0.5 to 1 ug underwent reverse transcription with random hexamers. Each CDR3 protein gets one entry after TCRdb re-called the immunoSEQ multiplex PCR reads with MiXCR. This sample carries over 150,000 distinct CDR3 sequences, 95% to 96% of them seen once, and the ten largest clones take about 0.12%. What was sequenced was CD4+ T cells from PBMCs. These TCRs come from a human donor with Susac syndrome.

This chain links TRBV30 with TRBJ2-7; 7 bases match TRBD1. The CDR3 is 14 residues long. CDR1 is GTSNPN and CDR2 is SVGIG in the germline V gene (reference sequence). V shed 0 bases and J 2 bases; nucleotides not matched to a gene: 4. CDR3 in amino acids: CAWSVLTGAYEQYF. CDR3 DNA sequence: TGTGCCTGGAGTGTCCTCACAGGGGCCTACGAGCAGTACTTC.

The CDR3 DNA reads TGTGCCAGCGCCTCCGGGGCCGGGGAGCTGTTTTTT. The encoded protein is CASASGAGELFF. This chain uses TRBV6-5 with TRBJ2-2; D is perhaps TRBD2 (5 bases). Germline loops: CDR1 MNHEY, CDR2 SVGAGI. V lost 8 bases and J 6 bases, leaving 10 bases between the germline ends. The CDR3 runs to 12 residues.

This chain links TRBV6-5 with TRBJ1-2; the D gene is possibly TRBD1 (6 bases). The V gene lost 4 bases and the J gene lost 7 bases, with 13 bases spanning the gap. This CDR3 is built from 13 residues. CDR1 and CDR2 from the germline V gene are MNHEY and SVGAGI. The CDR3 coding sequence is TGTGCCAGCAGTTCTTACGGGGGCGGTGGCTACACCTTC. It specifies CASSSYGGGGYTF.

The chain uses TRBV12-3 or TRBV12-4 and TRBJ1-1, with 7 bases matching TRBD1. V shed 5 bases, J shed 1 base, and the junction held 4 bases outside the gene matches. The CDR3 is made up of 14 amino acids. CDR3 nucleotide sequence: TGTGCCAGCAGTGCACAGGGGCCGAACACTGAAGCTTTCTTT. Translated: CASSAQGPNTEAFF.

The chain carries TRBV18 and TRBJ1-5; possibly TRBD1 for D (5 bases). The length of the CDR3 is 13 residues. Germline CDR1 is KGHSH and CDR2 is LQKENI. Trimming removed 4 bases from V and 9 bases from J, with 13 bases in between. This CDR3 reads CASSQDKIGPQHF. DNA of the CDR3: TGTGCCAGCTCACAGGACAAGATAGGGCCCCAGCATTTT.

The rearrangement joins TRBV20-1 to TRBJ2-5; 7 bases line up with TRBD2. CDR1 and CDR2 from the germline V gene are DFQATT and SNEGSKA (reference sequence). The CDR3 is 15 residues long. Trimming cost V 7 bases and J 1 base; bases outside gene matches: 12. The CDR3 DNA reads TGCAGTGGGGAGGGAAGTAGATGGGCCCAAGAGACCCAGTACTTC. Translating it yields CSGEGSRWAQETQYF.

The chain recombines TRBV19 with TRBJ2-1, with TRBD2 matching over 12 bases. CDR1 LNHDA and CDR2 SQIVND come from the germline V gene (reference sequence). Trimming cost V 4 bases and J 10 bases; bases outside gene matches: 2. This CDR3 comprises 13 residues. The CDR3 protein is CASSTGLAGEQFF. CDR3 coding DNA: TGTGCCAGTAGTACCGGACTAGCGGGGGAGCAGTTCTTC.

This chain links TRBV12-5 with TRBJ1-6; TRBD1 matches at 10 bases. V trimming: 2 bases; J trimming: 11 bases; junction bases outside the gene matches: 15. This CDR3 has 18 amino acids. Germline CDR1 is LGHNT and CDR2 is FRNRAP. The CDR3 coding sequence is TGTGCTAGTGGTTTGAATGAGAGACAGGGGGCTCAATTCGCACCCCTCCACTTT. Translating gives CASGLNERQGAQFAPLHF. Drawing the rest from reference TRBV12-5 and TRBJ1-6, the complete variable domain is DARVTQTPRHKVTEMGQEVTMRCQPILGHNTVFWYRQTMMQGLELLAYFRNRAPLDDSGMPKDRFSAEMPDATLATLKIQPSEPRDSAVYFCASGLNERQGAQFAPLHFGNGTRLTVT.

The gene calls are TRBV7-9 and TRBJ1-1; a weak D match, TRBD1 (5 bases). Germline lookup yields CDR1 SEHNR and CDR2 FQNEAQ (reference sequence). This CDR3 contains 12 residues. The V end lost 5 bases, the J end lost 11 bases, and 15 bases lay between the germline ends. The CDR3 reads CASSPGTPSAFF. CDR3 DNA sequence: TGTGCCAGCAGCCCCGGGACGCCATCGGCTTTCTTT. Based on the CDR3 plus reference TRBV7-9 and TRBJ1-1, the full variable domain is DTGVSQNPRHKITKRGQNVTFRCDPISEHNRLYWYRQTLGQGPEFLTYFQNEAQLEKSRLLSDRFSAERPKGSFSTLEIQRTEQGDSAMYLCASSPGTPSAFFGQGTRLTVV.

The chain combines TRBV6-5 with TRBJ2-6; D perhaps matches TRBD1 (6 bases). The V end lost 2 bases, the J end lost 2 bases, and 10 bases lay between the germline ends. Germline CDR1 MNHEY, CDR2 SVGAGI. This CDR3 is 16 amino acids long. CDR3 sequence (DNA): TGTGCCAGCAGTTACGGTGGGGGCGCTGGGGCCAACGTCCTGACTTTC. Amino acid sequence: CASSYGGGAGANVLTF.

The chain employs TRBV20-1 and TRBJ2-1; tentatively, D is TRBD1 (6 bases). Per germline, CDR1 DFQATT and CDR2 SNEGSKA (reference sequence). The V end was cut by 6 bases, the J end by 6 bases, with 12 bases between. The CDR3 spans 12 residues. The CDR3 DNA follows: TGCAGTGCACGAACAGGGATCAATGAGCAGTTCTTC. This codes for CSARTGINEQFF.

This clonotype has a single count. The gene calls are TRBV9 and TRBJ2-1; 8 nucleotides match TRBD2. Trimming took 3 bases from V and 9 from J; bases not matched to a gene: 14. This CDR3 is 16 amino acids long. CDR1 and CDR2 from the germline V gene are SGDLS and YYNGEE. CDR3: CASSAAPFGAGGEQFF. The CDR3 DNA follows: TGTGCCAGCAGCGCTGCCCCCTTCGGGGCGGGGGGTGAGCAGTTCTTC. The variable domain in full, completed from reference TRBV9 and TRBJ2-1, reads DSGVTQTPKHLITATGQRVTLRCSPRSGDLSVYWYQQSLDQGLQFLIQYYNGEERAKGNILERFSAQQFPDLHSELNLSSLELGDSALYFCASSAAPFGAGGEQFFGPGTRLTVL.

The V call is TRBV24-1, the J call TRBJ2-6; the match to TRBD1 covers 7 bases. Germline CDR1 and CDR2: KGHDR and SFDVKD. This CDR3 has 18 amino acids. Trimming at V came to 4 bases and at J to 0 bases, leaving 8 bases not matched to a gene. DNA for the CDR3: TGTGCCACCAGTGAAGCTGTGCAGGGGGTCTCTGGGGCCAACGTCCTGACTTTC. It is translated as CATSEAVQGVSGANVLTF.

This CDR3 is CASSSGWDHYGYTF. The CDR3, as DNA: TGTGCCAGCAGTTCCGGCTGGGACCACTATGGCTACACCTTC. The V gene is TRBV6-5, the J gene TRBJ1-2, with D tentatively TRBD1 (5 bases). V was clipped by 4 bases and J by 3 bases, with 12 bases between them. Germline CDR1 MNHEY, CDR2 SVGAGI. CDR3 length equals 14 residues.

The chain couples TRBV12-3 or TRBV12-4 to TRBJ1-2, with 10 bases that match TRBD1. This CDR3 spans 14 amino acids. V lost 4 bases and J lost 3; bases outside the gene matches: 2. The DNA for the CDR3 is TGTGCCAGCAGTTCGACAGGGGGCGACTATGGCTACACCTTC. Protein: CASSSTGGDYGYTF.

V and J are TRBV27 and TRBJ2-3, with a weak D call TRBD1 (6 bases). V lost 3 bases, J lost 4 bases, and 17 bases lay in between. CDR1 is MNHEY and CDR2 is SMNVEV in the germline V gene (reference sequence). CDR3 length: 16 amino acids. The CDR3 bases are TGTGCCAGCAGTTTCCTACAGGGTCCCCCGCCAGATACGCAGTATTTT. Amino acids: CASSFLQGPPPDTQYF.

The CDR3 sequence: CASSTRQIASNGYTF. The CDR3 DNA reads TGTGCCAGCAGCACCCGACAGATAGCCTCAAATGGCTACACCTTC. The chain carries TRBV21-1 and TRBJ1-2; the DNA was not compared with TRBD1, the D call given in the table. TRBV21-1 is assigned pseudogene status. This CDR3 spans 15 amino acids.

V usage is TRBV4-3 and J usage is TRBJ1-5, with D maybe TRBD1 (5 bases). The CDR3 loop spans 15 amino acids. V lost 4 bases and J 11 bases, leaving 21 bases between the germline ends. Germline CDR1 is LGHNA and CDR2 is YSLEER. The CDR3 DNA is TGCGCCAGCAGCCCGAACGTAGGGGACCTTAGGGCCCAGCATTTT. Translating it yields CASSPNVGDLRAQHF.

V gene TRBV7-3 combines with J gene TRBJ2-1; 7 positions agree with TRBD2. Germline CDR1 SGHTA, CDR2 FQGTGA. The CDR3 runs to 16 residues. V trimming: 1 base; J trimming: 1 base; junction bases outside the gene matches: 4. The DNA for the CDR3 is TGTGCCAGCAGCTTAAGCGCGGGAGTATCCTACAATGAGCAGTTCTTC. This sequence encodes CASSLSAGVSYNEQFF.

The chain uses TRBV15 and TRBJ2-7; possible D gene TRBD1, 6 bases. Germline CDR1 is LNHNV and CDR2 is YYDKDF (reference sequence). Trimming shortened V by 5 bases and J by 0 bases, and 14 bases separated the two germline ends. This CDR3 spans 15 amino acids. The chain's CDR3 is CATSPGQFNSYEQYV. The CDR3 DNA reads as TGTGCCACCAGCCCCGGACAGTTTAACTCCTACGAGCAGTACGTC.

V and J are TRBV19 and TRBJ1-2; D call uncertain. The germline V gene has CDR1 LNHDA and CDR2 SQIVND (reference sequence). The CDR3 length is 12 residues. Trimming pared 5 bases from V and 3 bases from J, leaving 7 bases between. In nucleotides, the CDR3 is TGTGCCAGTAGTGTAACAGACTATGGCTACACCTTC. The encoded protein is CASSVTDYGYTF.

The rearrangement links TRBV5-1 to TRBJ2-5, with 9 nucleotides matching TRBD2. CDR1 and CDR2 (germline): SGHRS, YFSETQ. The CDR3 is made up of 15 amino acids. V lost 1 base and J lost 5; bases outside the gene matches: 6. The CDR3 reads CASSLILAGLETQYF. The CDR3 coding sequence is TGCGCCAGCAGCTTGATACTAGCGGGCTTGGAGACCCAGTACTTC.

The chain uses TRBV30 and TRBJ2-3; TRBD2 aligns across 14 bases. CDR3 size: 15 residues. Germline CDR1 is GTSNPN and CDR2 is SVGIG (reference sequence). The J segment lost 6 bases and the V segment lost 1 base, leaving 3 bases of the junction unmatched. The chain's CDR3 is CAWSGGTSGSDTQYF. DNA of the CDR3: TGTGCCTGGAGTGGAGGGACTAGCGGGAGTGATACGCAGTATTTT.

CDR3: CASSLGVLSEQYV. The CDR3 region has the DNA TGTGCCAGCAGCTTAGGGGTATTGTCCGAGCAGTACGTC. The rearrangement uses TRBV11-2 and TRBJ2-7; D remains ambiguous. This CDR3 is built from 13 residues. Germline V gene sequence: CDR1 SGHAT, CDR2 FQNNGV. V was shortened by 1 base and J by 6 bases, with 10 bases between the two germline ends.

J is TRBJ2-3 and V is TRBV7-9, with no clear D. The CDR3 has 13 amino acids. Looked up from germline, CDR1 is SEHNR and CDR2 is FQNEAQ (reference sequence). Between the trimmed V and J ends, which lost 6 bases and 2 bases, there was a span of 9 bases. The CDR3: CASSNGPTDTQYF. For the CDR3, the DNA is TGTGCCAGCAGTAATGGTCCCACAGATACGCAGTATTTT.

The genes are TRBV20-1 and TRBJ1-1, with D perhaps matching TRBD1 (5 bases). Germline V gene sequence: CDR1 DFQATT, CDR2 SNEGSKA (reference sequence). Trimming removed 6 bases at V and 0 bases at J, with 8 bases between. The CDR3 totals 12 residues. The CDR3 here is CSAGRVNTEAFF. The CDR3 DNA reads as TGCAGTGCGGGACGGGTGAACACTGAAGCTTTCTTT.